The 26 T cell receptor beta chains given below trace back to one sample, sequenced in a study of blood T cell repertoires in COVID-19. The table came from immunoSEQ multiplex PCR; TCRdb's copy has only in-frame clones and leaves some out. The repertoire consists of roughly 65,000 clones, with roughly 80% occurring once and the leading ten covering roughly a quarter. The specimen was peripheral blood. The receptors were gathered from a human donor in a cohort sampled during active COVID-19.

V is TRBV4-2 and J is TRBJ2-2, with a possible D match to TRBD1 (6 bases). V dropped 2 bases and J dropped 0 bases, with 19 bases sitting between them. Germline values: CDR1 LGHNA, CDR2 YNFKEQ. CDR3 length equals 19 residues. This chain's CDR3 is CASSQTSIRTATNTGELFF. The CDR3 bases are TGTGCCAGCAGCCAAACCAGCATACGGACAGCGACGAACACCGGGGAGCTGTTTTTT.

The rearrangement joins TRBV7-2 to TRBJ2-7; TRBD1 matches 10 bases. CDR1 is SGHTA and CDR2 is FQGNSA in the germline V gene. V shed 6 bases and J 3 bases; nucleotides not matched to a gene: 5. The CDR3 is made up of 14 amino acids. The CDR3 sequence is CASSKDRGLYEQYF. As DNA, the CDR3 is TGTGCCAGCAGTAAAGACAGGGGGCTCTACGAGCAGTACTTC.

J is TRBJ2-3 and V is TRBV29-1, with 9 positions matching TRBD2. Germline lookup yields CDR1 SQVTM and CDR2 ANQGSEA. There are 14 residues in the CDR3. With 6 bases clipped from V and 4 bases from J, the junction kept 8 bases outside the gene matches. The CDR3 here is CSVQLVAGADTQYF. In DNA, the CDR3 is TGCAGCGTCCAATTGGTAGCGGGAGCAGATACGCAGTATTTT.

This chain uses TRBV7-8 with TRBJ2-7; 12 nucleotides line up with TRBD1. The germline gives CDR1 SGHVS, CDR2 FQNEAQ. CDR3 length equals 15 residues. With 2 bases clipped from V and 6 bases from J, the junction kept 5 bases outside the gene matches. Here the CDR3 DNA reads TGTGCCAGCAGCTTAAGGGGACAGGGGGCGGTCGAGCAGTACTTC. Translation gives CASSLRGQGAVEQYF.

This chain links TRBV10-3 with TRBJ1-1, with 10 positions matching TRBD1. This CDR3 has 14 residues. V lost 5 bases to trimming and J lost 7 bases; unmatched junction nucleotides: 7. Germline V gene data show CDR1 as ENHRY and CDR2 as SYGVKD. The CDR3 loop reads CAISFDRGQSEAFF. The CDR3 coding sequence is TGTGCCATCAGTTTCGACAGGGGGCAGAGTGAAGCTTTCTTT.

This clone was recorded once. V usage is TRBV28 and J usage is TRBJ2-7, with unresolved D. CDR1 is MDHEN and CDR2 is SYDVKM in the germline V gene. The CDR3 spans 10 residues. V shed 6 bases and J shed 7 bases, with 7 bases lying between them. The CDR3 region is CASSFREQYF. The CDR3 DNA reads as TGTGCCAGCAGCTTCCGGGAGCAGTACTTC.

The chain uses TRBV29-1 and TRBJ1-2; perhaps TRBD1 as D (5 bases). There are 11 residues in the CDR3. Germline V gives CDR1 SQVTM, CDR2 ANQGSEA. V was pared by 2 bases and J by 10 bases, with 11 bases between. CDR3 sequence reads: CSVERGGSYTF. CDR3 bases: TGCAGCGTTGAACGGGGGGGGTCCTACACCTTC.

The chain employs TRBV9 and TRBJ2-3, with 9 bases fitting TRBD2. The V gene's germline CDR1 is SGDLS and CDR2 YYNGEE. The CDR3 is made up of 22 amino acids. V shed 0 bases and J 5 bases; nucleotides not matched to a gene: 25. As DNA, the CDR3 is TGTGCCAGCAGCGTAGGAACGGGCAGGAGCATCGGAGGGCGGGAGGGAAGAGATACGCAGTATTTT. This translates into CASSVGTGRSIGGREGRDTQYF.

The J gene is TRBJ2-1, the V gene TRBV7-9; 8 bases fit TRBD2. The germline V gene has CDR1 SEHNR and CDR2 FQNEAQ (reference sequence). V lost 4 bases to trimming and J lost 5 bases; unmatched junction nucleotides: 13. The CDR3 spans 17 residues. The CDR3 protein is CASSSRGGLAGHNEQFF. CDR3 nucleotide sequence: TGTGCCAGCAGCTCCCGGGGCGGCCTAGCGGGCCACAATGAGCAGTTCTTC.

This clone ranks as medium-sized. V is TRBV4-1 and J is TRBJ1-2, with D maybe TRBD1 (5 bases). The V end lost 3 bases, the J end lost 5 bases, and 16 bases lay between the germline ends. The CDR3 loop spans 15 amino acids. The germline gives CDR1 MGHRA, CDR2 YSYEKL. CDR3 region: CASSQPVSGGYGYTF. CDR3 nucleotide sequence: TGCGCCAGCAGCCAGCCAGTCAGCGGGGGGTATGGCTACACCTTC.

CDR3: CASSSFPAKNSPTF. CDR3 DNA: TGTGCCAGCAGCTCGTTCCCTGCAAAGAACTCGCCCACCTTC. The chain links TRBV13 to TRBJ1-2, with D unclear. CDR3 length: 14 amino acids. The germline CDR1 and CDR2 sequences are PRHDT and FYEKMQ (reference sequence). V lost 4 bases and J 13 bases, leaving 22 bases between the germline ends.

The J gene is TRBJ1-3, the V gene TRBV25-1; D ambiguous. Germline CDR1 reads MGHDK; CDR2 reads SYGVNS. Trimming pared 2 bases from V and 2 bases from J, leaving 10 bases between. The CDR3 length is 15 residues. The CDR3 loop reads CASSERRNAGNTIYF. The CDR3 bases are TGTGCCAGCAGTGAAAGGCGGAACGCTGGAAACACCATATATTTT.

The V call is TRBV18, the J call TRBJ2-7; D unresolved. Germline CDR1 reads KGHSH; CDR2 reads LQKENI. The CDR3 has 13 amino acids. V lost 3 bases and J 5 bases, leaving 11 bases between the germline ends. The CDR3 nucleotides read TGTGCCAGCTCACCGGAGTTTGGCGACGAGCAGTACTTC. Translated: CASSPEFGDEQYF.

The chain employs TRBV28 and TRBJ2-7; 7 bases line up with TRBD2. The CDR3 runs 12 residues. The J segment lost 5 bases and the V segment lost 6 bases, leaving 4 bases of the junction unmatched. CDR1 is MDHEN and CDR2 is SYDVKM in the germline V gene. The CDR3 DNA reads TGTGCCAGCAGCTCGGGGGGAGACGAGCAGTACTTC. Protein: CASSSGGDEQYF.

V usage is TRBV5-8 and J usage is TRBJ2-1; 9 nucleotides match TRBD1. The length of the CDR3 is 15 residues. Germline V gene lookup returns CDR1 SGHTS and CDR2 YDEGEE. V trimming: 4 bases; J trimming: 2 bases; junction bases outside the gene matches: 4. As DNA, the CDR3 is TGTGCCAGCAGCAAGGGACAGGGAACCTACAATGAGCAGTTCTTC. It codes for CASSKGQGTYNEQFF.

This chain joins TRBV7-2 and TRBJ2-7; TRBD2 might be the D (6 bases). The CDR3 contains 15 residues. Germline CDR1 SGHTA, CDR2 FQGNSA. V dropped 5 bases and J dropped 3 bases, with 17 bases sitting between them. Here the CDR3 reads CASSPGTVKLYEQYF. The CDR3 nucleotides read TGTGCCAGCAGCCCTGGGACTGTGAAACTCTACGAGCAGTACTTC.

This clone was counted between two and nine times. This chain connects TRBV10-3 to TRBJ2-5, with D maybe TRBD2 (6 bases). V lost 5 bases to trimming and J lost 5 bases, with 15 bases between them. This CDR3 is 14 amino acids long. Germline CDR1 and CDR2: ENHRY and SYGVKD. In DNA form, the CDR3 reads TGTGCCATCAGTTCCACTAGCTCGATCGAGACCCAGTACTTC. Protein sequence: CAISSTSSIETQYF.

J is TRBJ1-2 and V is TRBV28; D perhaps matches TRBD1 (5 bases). V lost 4 bases, J lost 1 base, and 13 bases lay in between. Germline CDR1 reads MDHEN; CDR2 reads SYDVKM. The CDR3 has 15 residues. Here the CDR3 DNA reads TGTGCCAGCAGTTCCTCCGGGGGGAATAACTATGGCTACACCTTC. This codes for CASSSSGGNNYGYTF.

The rearrangement uses TRBV7-9 and TRBJ2-1, with TRBD1 identical over 8 bases. CDR3 length equals 14 residues. CDR1 is SEHNR, CDR2 FQNEAQ, per germline (reference sequence). J gave up 5 bases and V 4 bases, and 4 bases lay outside the gene matches. DNA of the CDR3: TGTGCCAGCAGCTCTCGGACAGGGAACAATGAGCAGTTCTTC. This sequence encodes CASSSRTGNNEQFF.

Notes on this clone: This same CDR3 is encoded by further DNA sequences in the sample. This chain joins TRBV3-1 (or the pseudogene TRBV3-2) and TRBJ2-3; D unresolved. Germline V gene sequence: CDR1 LGHDT, CDR2 YNNKEL (reference sequence). The CDR3 contains 15 residues. With 0 bases removed from V and 3 bases from J, the gap between germline ends came to 10 bases. In DNA, the CDR3 is TGTGCCAGCAGCCAAGATCCTTCGAGGACAGATACGCAGTATTTT. It translates to CASSQDPSRTDTQYF.

This clone occurred once. The gene calls are TRBV19 and TRBJ2-3; 9 nucleotides agree with TRBD2. V lost 0 bases to trimming and J lost 1 base; unmatched junction nucleotides: 5. Germline V gene lookup returns CDR1 LNHDA and CDR2 SQIVND (reference sequence). The CDR3 extends over 17 amino acids. The CDR3: CASSIDPAGGGTDTQYF. The CDR3 DNA reads TGTGCCAGTAGTATAGATCCAGCGGGAGGTGGCACAGATACGCAGTATTTT.

This clone was observed once. The rearrangement links TRBV28 to TRBJ2-1; possible D gene TRBD2, 5 bases. CDR1 and CDR2 from the germline V gene are MDHEN and SYDVKM. The CDR3 has 13 residues. Deletions cut 5 bases from V and 15 bases from J, with 20 bases between. CDR3 sequence: CASSPTGKRALFF. The CDR3 nucleotides are TGTGCCAGCAGTCCAACCGGGAAACGAGCTCTGTTCTTC.

V and J are TRBV2 and TRBJ2-7; 12 positions match TRBD2. V lost 3 bases to trimming and J lost 1 base; unmatched junction nucleotides: 1. Germline-derived CDR1 and CDR2 are SNHLY and FYNNEI. The CDR3 loop spans 15 amino acids. CDR3 amino acids: CASSETSGGSYEQYF. CDR3 DNA sequence: TGTGCCAGCAGTGAGACTAGCGGGGGATCCTACGAGCAGTACTTC.

V gene TRBV7-2 combines with J gene TRBJ2-3; 13 nucleotides align to TRBD2. The CDR3 has 16 residues. Germline V gene sequence: CDR1 SGHTA, CDR2 FQGNSA. J gave up 3 bases and V 5 bases, and 5 bases lay outside the gene matches. This chain's CDR3 is CASSALAGGPTDTQYF. The CDR3 region has the DNA TGTGCCAGCAGCGCACTAGCGGGAGGGCCGACAGATACGCAGTATTTT.

The rearrangement uses TRBV15 and TRBJ2-1, with 12 bases identical to TRBD2. This CDR3 has 15 amino acids. Germline CDR1 and CDR2: LNHNV and YYDKDF (reference sequence). J gave up 15 bases and V 0 bases, and 9 bases lay outside the gene matches. The CDR3 protein is CATSRDPGLAGYPFF. CDR3 coding DNA: TGTGCCACCAGCAGAGATCCCGGACTAGCGGGGTATCCGTTCTTC.

The CDR3 DNA is TGTGCCAGCAGCTTAGCGGAGCGAAGCACAGATACGCAGTATTTT. This codes for CASSLAERSTDTQYF. The chain carries TRBV7-8 and TRBJ2-3; no clear D gene. From germline, CDR1 is SGHVS and CDR2 FQNEAQ. The CDR3 totals 15 residues. V lost 0 bases and J lost 0, with 7 bases in between.